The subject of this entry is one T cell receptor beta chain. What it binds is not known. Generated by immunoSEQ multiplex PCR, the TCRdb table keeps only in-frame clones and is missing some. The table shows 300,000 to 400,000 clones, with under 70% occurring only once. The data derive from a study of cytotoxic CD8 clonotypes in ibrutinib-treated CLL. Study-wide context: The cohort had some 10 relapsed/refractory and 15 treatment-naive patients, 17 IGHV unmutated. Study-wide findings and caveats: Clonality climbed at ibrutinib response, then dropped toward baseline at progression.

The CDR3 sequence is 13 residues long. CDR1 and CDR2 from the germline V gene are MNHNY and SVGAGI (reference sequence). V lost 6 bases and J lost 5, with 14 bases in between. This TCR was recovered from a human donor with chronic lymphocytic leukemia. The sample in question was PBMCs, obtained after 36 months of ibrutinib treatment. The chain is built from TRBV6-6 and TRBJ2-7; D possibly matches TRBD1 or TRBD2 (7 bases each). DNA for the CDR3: TGTGCCAGCAGAGCGGGACAGCGAGACGAGCAGTACTTC. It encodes CASRAGQRDEQYF.